The entry below gives a single T cell receptor beta chain sequence along with its context. Germline loops: CDR1 SGHRS, CDR2 YFSETQ. Trimming pared 4 bases from V and 4 bases from J, leaving 12 bases between. The CDR3 is made up of 13 amino acids. This entry belongs to a study of CD8+ T cells in alopecia areata. On the study more broadly: Severity scores in treated patients reflected the percentage of scalp affected.

Extracted RNA was reverse transcribed, and the resulting cDNA served as sequencing template. The repertoire was sequenced with immunoSEQ multiplex PCR; TCRdb's copy has only in-frame clones and lacks some. Of about 190,000 clones detected, roughly three fifths appear once; the ten largest clones hold 0.65% to 0.7%. The treatment denotes: oral pan-JAK inhibitor, 5-10 mg twice daily. The source was CD4+ T cells sorted from blood, collected at week 4, from a patient treated with tofacitinib. The V call is TRBV5-1, the J call TRBJ2-7; D possibly corresponds to TRBD1 (5 bases). The TCR originated in a human donor with alopecia areata. CDR3 amino acids: CASSPEPGYEQYF. The CDR3 DNA sequence: TGCGCCAGCAGCCCGGAACCAGGGTACGAGCAGTACTTC.